The 24 T cell receptor beta chains in this list originate from one sample, sequenced in a study of blood T cell repertoires in COVID-19. Repertoires were generated with immunoSEQ multiplex PCR, while TCRdb's copy carries only in-frame clones and drops some. Of a few hundred thousand clones in the sample, 75% to 90% were seen once. The sequenced sample was peripheral blood. These receptors were obtained from a woman aged 18 to 35 with acute or convalescent COVID-19.

The chain recombines TRBV23-1 with TRBJ2-7; TRBD2 is a possible D gene (5 bases). TRBV23-1 is annotated as an ORF whose role is uncertain. This CDR3 has 17 residues. The germline V and J ends were trimmed by 8 bases and 5 bases, with 28 bases remaining between them. CDR3 sequence: CASPQRSKTQGLHEQYF. CDR3 coding DNA: TGCGCCAGCCCTCAACGCTCGAAGACTCAAGGACTCCACGAGCAGTACTTC.

This clone has more than one count but fewer than ten. The rearrangement uses TRBV10-3 and TRBJ1-2; TRBD1 might be the D (6 bases). CDR3 size: 15 residues. CDR1 ENHRY and CDR2 SYGVKD come from the germline V gene. Trimming pared 0 bases from V and 5 bases from J, leaving 13 bases between. The CDR3 bases are TGTGCCATCAGTGAGTCCCTTGGGGGGGCGTATGGCTACACCTTC. Translating it yields CAISESLGGAYGYTF.

The gene calls are TRBV18 and TRBJ1-6; no firm D call. The CDR3 spans 14 residues. Germline CDR1 and CDR2: KGHSH and LQKENI. V was cut by 2 bases and J by 9 bases, with 11 bases left in between. In DNA, the CDR3 is TGTGCCAGCTCACCAAAAGGACTCAGTTCACCCCTCCACTTT. It is translated as CASSPKGLSSPLHF.

V gene TRBV27 combines with J gene TRBJ1-2, with D perhaps matching TRBD1 (5 bases). CDR3 length: 14 amino acids. Deletions cut 5 bases from V and 7 bases from J, with 17 bases between. Germline V gene lookup returns CDR1 MNHEY and CDR2 SMNVEV (reference sequence). CDR3 residues: CASSAKGRASGYTF. The CDR3 nucleotides are TGTGCCAGCAGTGCCAAGGGGAGGGCCAGTGGCTACACCTTC.

The chain links TRBV5-8 to TRBJ2-7, with 12 bases fitting TRBD2. The length of the CDR3 is 15 residues. V shed 3 bases, J shed 3 bases, and the junction held 4 bases outside the gene matches. CDR1 and CDR2 from the germline V gene are SGHTS and YDEGEE. In nucleotides, the CDR3 is TGTGCCAGCAGCTCATGGACTAGCGGGGACTACGAGCAGTACTTC. Its translation is CASSSWTSGDYEQYF.

This clone was seen once. The V and J genes are TRBV3-1 (or the pseudogene TRBV3-2) and TRBJ2-5; the match to TRBD1 covers 9 bases. Trimming removed 4 bases from V and 3 bases from J; junction bases left unmatched: 12. The CDR3 has 17 residues. The germline V gene has CDR1 LGHDT and CDR2 YNNKEL (reference sequence). This chain's CDR3 is CASSPSGQGNLEETQYF. CDR3 DNA: TGTGCCAGCAGCCCATCGGGACAGGGAAATCTAGAAGAGACCCAGTACTTC.

This clone has just one count. The chain carries TRBV19 and TRBJ1-4; the D is unclear. CDR3 length: 16 residues. CDR1 and CDR2 from the germline V gene are LNHDA and SQIVND (reference sequence). The V end was cut by 3 bases, the J end by 0 bases, with 11 bases between. The CDR3 sequence is CASSIPSLATNEKLFF. The CDR3 bases are TGTGCCAGTAGTATCCCTTCACTCGCAACTAATGAAAAACTGTTTTTT.

V and J are TRBV5-1 and TRBJ2-7, with 8 bases identical to TRBD2. The junction had 5 bases not matched to a gene; V was cut back by 0 bases and J by 3 bases. The germline V gene has CDR1 SGHRS and CDR2 YFSETQ. The CDR3 spans 15 residues. The CDR3 loop reads CASSLGPAGDYEQYF. CDR3 in DNA: TGCGCCAGCAGCTTGGGCCCAGCGGGGGACTACGAGCAGTACTTC.

The chain carries TRBV6-2 or TRBV6-3 and TRBJ1-1; possible D gene TRBD1, 5 bases. Germline CDR1 is MNHEY and CDR2 is SVGEGT. Trimming removed 6 bases at V and 6 bases at J, with 11 bases between. This CDR3 region has 12 residues. The CDR3 spells CASSGEGPEAFF. The CDR3 DNA sequence: TGTGCCAGCAGCGGGGAGGGGCCTGAAGCTTTCTTT.

V is TRBV5-1 and J is TRBJ1-1; TRBD1 agrees at 9 bases. Germline V gene data show CDR1 as SGHRS and CDR2 as YFSETQ. V lost 1 base, J lost 4 bases, and 2 bases stayed unmatched. The CDR3 sequence is 14 residues long. As DNA, the CDR3 is TGCGCCAGCAGCTTGTGGGACAGGGCCACTGAAGCTTTCTTT. It yields the protein CASSLWDRATEAFF. The full variable domain, in which reference TRBV5-1 and TRBJ1-1 provide the parts outside the CDR3, is KAGVTQTPRYLIKTRGQQVTLSCSPISGHRSVSWYQQTPGQGLQFLFEYFSETQRNKGNFPGRFSGRQFSNSRSEMNVSTLELGDSALYLCASSLWDRATEAFFGQGTRLTVV.

This clone occurred a few times. The chain recombines TRBV18 with TRBJ1-2, with 7 bases fitting TRBD1. CDR1 and CDR2 (germline): KGHSH, LQKENI. The CDR3 loop spans 14 amino acids. V was pared by 6 bases and J by 4 bases, with 8 bases of the junction left unmatched. The CDR3 bases are TGTGCCAGCTCGCCAACAGGGGACGCCTATGGCTACACCTTC. Its translation is CASSPTGDAYGYTF.

In its sample, this clone was seen a few times. The chain recombines TRBV2 with TRBJ2-5; 10 nucleotides align to TRBD1. CDR3 length equals 14 residues. V trimming: 11 bases; J trimming: 5 bases; junction bases outside the gene matches: 11. Germline-derived CDR1 and CDR2 are SNHLY and FYNNEI. CDR3 sequence: CAARGQGGLETQYF. DNA of the CDR3: TGTGCCGCTCGTGGACAGGGGGGTTTGGAGACCCAGTACTTC.

The chain recombines TRBV3-1 (or the pseudogene TRBV3-2) with TRBJ1-2, with D possibly TRBD1 on 6 matching bases. Trimming cost V 4 bases and J 8 bases, with 11 bases left between them. Per germline, CDR1 LGHDT and CDR2 YNNKEL (reference sequence). CDR3 size: 12 residues. This chain's CDR3 is CASSRAGEGYTF. CDR3 nucleotides: TGTGCCAGCAGCCGCGCAGGGGAAGGCTACACCTTC.

This chain connects TRBV4-1 to TRBJ2-7, with TRBD2 matching 10 bases. The CDR3 runs 15 residues. Germline trimming cut 6 bases from V and 2 bases from J; bases unmatched to any gene: 7. Germline V lookup: CDR1 MGHRA, CDR2 YSYEKL. CDR3 residues: CASSPTSGATYEQYF. DNA of the CDR3: TGCGCCAGCAGTCCTACTAGCGGGGCTACCTACGAGCAGTACTTC.

This chain's CDR3 is CASSLIIGGEQFF. For the CDR3, the DNA is TGTGCCAGCAGCCTGATAATAGGGGGAGAGCAGTTCTTC. The chain uses TRBV3-1 (or the pseudogene TRBV3-2) and TRBJ2-1, with D perhaps TRBD1 (6 bases). CDR1 and CDR2 from the germline V gene are LGHDT and YNNKEL (reference sequence). The CDR3 runs 13 residues. V was trimmed by 4 bases and J by 10 bases, leaving 14 bases between them.

The chain combines TRBV28 with TRBJ1-2, with TRBD1 matching 8 bases. The CDR3 is 15 amino acids. J was trimmed by 7 bases and V by 2 bases; bases with no gene match: 9. Germline V gene sequence: CDR1 MDHEN, CDR2 SYDVKM. The CDR3 reads CASSLNFQGAGGYTF. CDR3 bases: TGTGCCAGCAGTTTAAATTTTCAGGGGGCGGGTGGCTACACCTTC.

This chain joins TRBV6-1 and TRBJ1-5; D perhaps matches TRBD1 (6 bases). With 1 base removed from V and 7 bases from J, the gap between germline ends came to 8 bases. There are 13 residues in the CDR3. CDR1 and CDR2 (germline): MNHNS, SASEGT. The CDR3 DNA reads TGTGCCAGCAGTGAAGAGGGGGGGCAGCCCCAGCATTTT. It is translated as CASSEEGGQPQHF.

This chain uses TRBV11-3 with TRBJ2-1; D not resolved. V was pared by 5 bases and J by 0 bases, with 11 bases between. Germline assignment: CDR1 SGHNT and CDR2 YENEEA. The CDR3 runs to 15 residues. For the CDR3, the DNA is TGTGCCAGCAGCCCTCATATGAGCTCCTACAATGAGCAGTTCTTC. This codes for CASSPHMSSYNEQFF.

V usage is TRBV4-2 and J usage is TRBJ2-3; tentatively, D is TRBD2 (6 bases). Trimming took 0 bases from V and 2 from J, leaving 12 bases between them. CDR3 length: 16 amino acids. Germline V gene sequence: CDR1 LGHNA, CDR2 YNFKEQ. The CDR3 DNA is TGTGCCAGCAGCCAAGAGTTGCGGGGTTACACAGATACGCAGTATTTT. It encodes CASSQELRGYTDTQYF.

This clone was counted once. This chain uses TRBV6-6 with TRBJ2-5; a possible D gene is TRBD2 (7 bases). The CDR3 has 17 residues. Trimming removed 5 bases at V and 2 bases at J, with 21 bases between. CDR1 MNHNY and CDR2 SVGAGI come from the germline V gene (reference sequence). The CDR3 sequence: CASSRRGGGMAQETQYF. As DNA, the CDR3 is TGTGCCAGCAGTCGTCGCGGGGGCGGAATGGCACAAGAGACCCAGTACTTC.

The rearrangement joins TRBV24-1 to TRBJ1-2; maybe TRBD1 (6 bases). Trimming shortened V by 5 bases and J by 4 bases, and 7 bases separated the two germline ends. The CDR3 is 12 amino acids. CDR1 and CDR2 (germline): KGHDR, SFDVKD. The CDR3 protein is CATSAGAYGYTF. In DNA, the CDR3 is TGTGCCACCAGTGCAGGGGCCTATGGCTACACCTTC.

This chain links TRBV5-1 with TRBJ2-3; 7 bases line up with TRBD1. In germline, CDR1 is SGHRS, CDR2 YFSETQ. V was clipped by 7 bases and J by 1 base; unmatched bases: 6. This CDR3 contains 14 residues. The CDR3 is CASYPTGGTDTQYF. In DNA, the CDR3 is TGCGCCAGCTATCCAACAGGGGGCACAGATACGCAGTATTTT.

The chain employs TRBV12-5 and TRBJ2-5; D possibly corresponds to TRBD2 (6 bases). V was shortened by 1 base and J by 5 bases, with 8 bases between the two germline ends. Germline V gene sequence: CDR1 LGHNT, CDR2 FRNRAP. The length of the CDR3 is 13 residues. CDR3 coding DNA: TGTGCTAGTGGTTTGGGGGGGGAGGAGACCCAGTACTTC. Residues: CASGLGGEETQYF.

J is TRBJ1-2 and V is TRBV2, with a weak D call TRBD1 (5 bases). CDR1 and CDR2 from the germline V gene are SNHLY and FYNNEI. V was clipped by 6 bases and J by 10 bases, with 9 bases between them. The CDR3 covers 10 residues. CDR3 sequence (DNA): TGTGCCAGCAGGGAGGGGTTCTACACCTTC. The encoded protein is CASREGFYTF.